Sequencing of this T cell receptor (beta chain) was carried out in a study of blood T cell repertoires in COVID-19. TCRdb's table, derived via immunoSEQ multiplex PCR, lists solely in-frame clones and lacks some. This repertoire shows 26,000 or so clones, about 80% found once; its top ten account for almost 40%. Unmatched junction bases numbered 7, after V lost 3 bases and J lost 2 bases. The CDR3 loop spans 16 amino acids. Germline values: CDR1 SGHTA, CDR2 FQGNSA. The TCR comes from a man between 65 and 80 years old with acute or convalescent COVID-19. The source material was peripheral blood. The V and J genes are TRBV7-2 and TRBJ2-3; 8 bases fit TRBD2. This CDR3 is CASSFSGAGFTDTQYF. CDR3 nucleotide sequence: TGTGCCAGCAGCTTTAGCGGGGCGGGATTCACAGATACGCAGTATTTT.